This is a list of T cell receptor beta chains from one sample in a study of blood T cell repertoires in COVID-19. Sequencing used immunoSEQ multiplex PCR; TCRdb keeps in-frame clones, though not all of them. Counted here are about 160,000 clones, approximately 81% occurring once; the ten biggest clones make up 15% to 20%. The sequenced material came from PBMCs or T cells enriched from blood (not recorded which). All receptors derive from a man aged 55 to 70 who had recovered from COVID-19. CDR3s leave out the opening cysteine and the closing phenylalanine or tryptophan.

v_call	j_call	cdr3_aa
TRBV5-1	TRBJ2-1	ASSQTSLPDNEQF
TRBV6-4	TRBJ1-1	ASSVDRGDTEAF
TRBV12-3/TRBV12-4	TRBJ2-2	ASSLTGSGELF
TRBV25-1	TRBJ2-2	ASSGRAGTGGTGELF
TRBV27	TRBJ1-6	ASSLLSGVDNSPLH
TRBV28	TRBJ2-1	ASSLGGDRNEQF
TRBV9	TRBJ2-5	ASSRDLGGETQY
TRBV7-2	TRBJ2-5	ASSSEALGLAGGKTQY
TRBV11-2	TRBJ1-2	ASSLRNYGYT
TRBV5-6	TRBJ2-5	ASSQGQGGQETQY
TRBV6-1	TRBJ1-5	ASSEGGRDQPQH
TRBV28	TRBJ2-1	ASSLSGNNNEQF
TRBV27	TRBJ1-6	ASMTGGGYSPLH
TRBV4-1	TRBJ2-7	ASSQEWGTVGYEQY
TRBV19	TRBJ1-5	ASSIEGLGSKGPQH
TRBV2	TRBJ1-2	ASAGQSNYGYT
TRBV12-3/TRBV12-4	TRBJ1-2	ASSLGVNYGYT
TRBV28	TRBJ2-1	ASSFGGSAYNEQF
TRBV5-1	TRBJ1-1	ASSGGAGNTEAF
TRBV3-1/TRBV3-2	TRBJ2-7	ASSHLHEQY
TRBV20-1	TRBJ2-7	SATVYEQY
TRBV6-4	TRBJ2-1	ASSAVGGDEQF
TRBV7-2	TRBJ1-5	ASSPQSNQPQH
TRBV5-1	TRBJ2-7	ASSYDEGEQY
TRBV6-2/TRBV6-3	TRBJ2-7	ASTPRGGSYEQY
TRBV24-1	TRBJ2-2	ATSEDRGRNTGELF
TRBV27	TRBJ2-3	ASSTGTGTDTQY
TRBV11-3	TRBJ2-1	ASSLGVGGRAYNEQF
TRBV11-1	TRBJ2-7	ASSLFRDYEQY
TRBV27	TRBJ2-2	ASSLLPSGSTGELF
TRBV23-1	TRBJ1-2	ASSQSRVAKWGYT
TRBV7-2	TRBJ2-7	ASSLNSFLAGVGEQY
TRBV19	TRBJ2-2	ASSIAGQGPWLNTGELF
TRBV18	TRBJ1-5	ASSPRRGNQPQH
TRBV27	TRBJ2-1	ASSLSQGNLPI
TRBV7-6	TRBJ1-2	ASSLGDRRGLGGYT
TRBV9	TRBJ1-3	ASSRDRTSGNTIY
TRBV7-2	TRBJ2-7	ASSFLAGGTYEQY
TRBV5-1	TRBJ1-1	ASSLGTGPNTEAF
TRBV19	TRBJ2-7	ASSPRGLEQY
TRBV5-1	TRBJ2-5	ASSLVGAGTQETQY
TRBV28	TRBJ1-4	ASRPTGGAYEKLF
TRBV30	TRBJ1-5	AWADRGNQPQH
TRBV6-6	TRBJ1-1	ASTVNRPTEAF
TRBV5-1	TRBJ1-2	ASSLDSYGYT
TRBV19	TRBJ2-3	ASSILRLDRGVLTDTQY
TRBV5-1	TRBJ1-6	ASSPGQDYSPLH
TRBV7-9	TRBJ2-7	ASSSRQEQQY
TRBV2	TRBJ1-5	ASSEWEAKQH
TRBV6-5	TRBJ1-2	ASRRGGGLGYGYT
TRBV29-1	TRBJ2-7	SVSRGHEQY
TRBV30	TRBJ2-5	AWSGGLAETQY
TRBV10-3	TRBJ2-6	AISVANSLSGANVLT
TRBV9	TRBJ2-3	ASSVEPSGGAVGTDTQY
TRBV5-4	TRBJ2-5	ASSLQGLGETQY
TRBV3-1/TRBV3-2	TRBJ2-7	ASSPIPGQFHEQY